The present T cell receptor (beta chain) was sequenced within a study of T cell responses to AZD1222 COVID-19 vaccine. On this clone: Antigen specificity is unknown.

Sequencing used immunoSEQ multiplex PCR; TCRdb keeps in-frame clones, though not all of them. Altogether roughly 140,000 clones are present, approximately 91% being singletons, with the ten largest covering roughly 2%. Whether given at about 4 or about 12 weeks, second doses were pooled. V shed 0 bases and J 3 bases; nucleotides not matched to a gene: 4. Germline V gives CDR1 SGHTS, CDR2 YDEGEE. The CDR3 runs 17 residues. Whole-study results and caveats: Donors were largely white British and mainly female; clonal diversity was possibly underestimated.

The TCR was taken from an adult who received the AZD1222 COVID-19 vaccine. Sequenced material: peripheral blood, taken 28 days after the second AZD1222 dose. The chain couples TRBV5-8 to TRBJ2-5, with 14 nucleotides matching TRBD2. Here the CDR3 DNA reads TGTGCCAGCAGCTTGGCGACTAGCGGGGGGGCCGAAGAGACCCAGTACTTC. It translates to CASSLATSGGAEETQYF.